Listed below are T cell receptor beta chains from one sample, sequenced in a study of blood T cell repertoires in COVID-19. Produced via immunoSEQ multiplex PCR; TCRdb's table is partial and in-frame only. This sample has tens of thousands of clones; approximately 82% occur once, and the top ten carry more than 13%. The sample was peripheral blood. The source of these receptors is a human donor in a cohort sampled during active COVID-19. CDR3s include the opening cysteine and the closing phenylalanine or tryptophan. The D gene is left open where the match is weak. Size is omitted from some rows. Given values are once, few, many or a class for expanded clones.

>-|TRBV7-9|TRBJ1-1|-
TGTGCCAGCAGCTCCGAGGTAGGCACTGAAGCTTTCTTT
CASSSEVGTEAFF
>-|TRBV5-4|TRBJ2-5|TRBD2
TGTGCCAGCAGCCCGGGGAGCGGGGCCTTCCAAGAGACCCAGTACTTC
CASSPGSGAFQETQYF
>-|TRBV2|TRBJ2-2|TRBD1
TGTGCCAGCAGTTACAGGGGCCACGGGGAGCTGTTTTTT
CASSYRGHGELFF
>-|TRBV11-2|TRBJ2-1|TRBD1
TGTGCCAGCAGCCAGAGGACAGGCTCTGCCCGACGGTCGGGGCAGTTCTTC
CASSQRTGSARRSGQFF
>-|TRBV21-1|TRBJ2-2|-
TGTGCCAGCACGGAGCCTCTCAGGGTACACACCGGGGAGCTGTTTTTT
CASTEPLRVHTGELFF
>-|TRBV19|TRBJ1-2|-
TGTGCCAGTAGTATGATTTCCGCAGGGGCTAACTATGGCTACACCTTC
CASSMISAGANYGYTF
>-|TRBV5-1|TRBJ1-2|TRBD1
TGCGCCAGCAGCTTGTCAGGGGGCAGCGAAGGCTACACCTTC
CASSLSGGSEGYTF
>-|TRBV25-1|TRBJ1-6|-
TGTGCCAGCAGTGAATATGTTACAGCCGAGGGTTCACCCCTCCACTTT
CASSEYVTAEGSPLHF
>-|TRBV7-9|TRBJ1-1|-
TGTGCCAGCGGTTACATGAACACTGAAGCTTTCTTT
CASGYMNTEAFF
>-|TRBV7-9|TRBJ2-1|TRBD2
TGTGCCACCGCGACTAGCGGAGCCTACAATGAGCAGTTCTTC
CATATSGAYNEQFF
>many|TRBV5-1|TRBJ1-3|-
TGCGCCAGCCGTTGGACAGCTGACTCTGGAAACACCATATATTTT
CASRWTADSGNTIYF
>-|TRBV6-5|TRBJ1-1|-
TGTGCCAGCAGTTCCCGTTGGAACACTGAAGCTTTCTTT
CASSSRWNTEAFF
>-|TRBV20-1|TRBJ2-1|-
TGCAGTGCTATTGGGGGCGGGGAGCAGTTCTTC
CSAIGGGEQFF
>-|TRBV27|TRBJ1-4|-
TGTGCCAGCAGTTCGCAGGGGTACGAAAAACTGTTTTTT
CASSSQGYEKLFF
>-|TRBV4-2|TRBJ2-6|TRBD1
TGTGCCAGCAGCCAAGCTTATCCCTTACAGGGGTGGGGGGCCAACGTCCTGACTTTC
CASSQAYPLQGWGANVLTF
>-|TRBV7-9|TRBJ2-7|TRBD2
TGTGCCAGCAGCTTAGAGTCGTGGGACGTCGGGGGGAGGCAGTACTTC
CASSLESWDVGGRQYF
>-|TRBV7-3|TRBJ2-5|-
TGTGCCAGCAGCTTAATAGCGACAGAGACCCAGTACTTC
CASSLIATETQYF
>-|TRBV2|TRBJ1-1|-
TGTGCCAGCTGGAGGGGCGGCACTGAAGCTTTCTTT
CASWRGGTEAFF
>-|TRBV11-2|TRBJ2-5|-
TGTGCCAGCAGCCCGAGCCTAGGGGGCCAAGAGACCCAGTACTTC
CASSPSLGGQETQYF
>-|TRBV3-1/TRBV3-2|TRBJ1-2|-
TGTGCCAGCACTGGGGCCCATAACTATGGCTACACCTTC
CASTGAHNYGYTF
>-|TRBV18|TRBJ2-7|-
TGTGCCAGCTCCACGAAAGGGGCCCCCATCGACGAGCAGTACTTC
CASSTKGAPIDEQYF
>-|TRBV24-1|TRBJ2-7|TRBD1
TGTGCCACCAGTGATTTCGGACAGGGGCGCTACGAGCAGTACTTC
CATSDFGQGRYEQYF
>-|TRBV5-1|TRBJ2-5|TRBD1
TGCGCCAGCAGCTTGCCCTCAGGGGGCTCCAGTGGGGGAGAGACCCAGTACTTC
CASSLPSGGSSGGETQYF
>-|TRBV9|TRBJ2-3|-
TGTGCCAGCAGCGTAGCTTGGAGGGGCGGGGAAGATACGCAGTATTTT
CASSVAWRGGEDTQYF
>-|TRBV6-1|TRBJ1-1|-
TGTGCCAGCAGTGAAGCCCAGGGAACTGAAGCTTTCTTT
CASSEAQGTEAFF
>few|TRBV4-1|TRBJ2-7|-
TGCGCCAGCAGCCAAGCCCGACAGACGCCGGGCGAGCAGTACTTC
CASSQARQTPGEQYF
>-|TRBV11-1|TRBJ2-3|-
TGTGCCAGCAGCTTATCTCAGGGGACTACGCAGTATTTT
CASSLSQGTTQYF
>few|TRBV7-2|TRBJ2-7|-
TGTGCCAGCAGCCCTACCCGTGAAGAGCAGTACTTC
CASSPTREEQYF
>-|TRBV3-1/TRBV3-2|TRBJ2-7|TRBD1
TGTGCCAGCAGCCAAAGGGGACAGGGTAAGGAGCAGTACTTC
CASSQRGQGKEQYF